Listed here are 27 T cell receptor beta chains from one sample, sequenced in a study of identical twins. TCRdb reprocessed the 5' RACE reads via MiXCR and lists one record per CDR3 protein. The table lists 1.5 million to 2 million distinct CDR3 sequences, 25% to 35% of them singletons. The specimen was cord blood. These receptors were taken from a newborn girl in good health.

The chain links TRBV20-1 to TRBJ2-3; D perhaps matches TRBD1 (5 bases). In germline, CDR1 is DFQATT, CDR2 SNEGSKA (reference sequence). V was clipped by 6 bases and J by 7 bases, with 23 bases between them. The CDR3 extends over 15 amino acids. CDR3 sequence: CSAPVGRSPGYTQYF. In DNA, the CDR3 is TGCAGTGCGCCCGTCGGCAGATCCCCAGGGTATACGCAGTATTTT.

The gene calls are TRBV6-5 and TRBJ2-4, with 9 positions matching TRBD2. The J call may be in error: the DNA end matches TRBJ2-7 better. CDR1 and CDR2 (germline): MNHEY, SVGAGI. This CDR3 is 15 amino acids long. CDR3 bases: TGTGCCAGCAGTTCCGGGACTAGCAGGGCCTACGAGCAGTACTTC. Its translation: CASSSGTSRAYEQYF.

V usage is TRBV20-1 and J usage is TRBJ2-1, with 7 nucleotides matching TRBD2. Germline V gene data show CDR1 as DFQATT and CDR2 as SNEGSKA (reference sequence). The CDR3 runs to 17 residues. The V segment lost 7 bases and the J segment 7 bases; nucleotides outside the gene matches: 22. The CDR3 nucleotides read TGCAGTGTTGCCGGGACTAACCCCGTAGGATTTTGGAATGAGCAGTTCTTC. Translating gives CSVAGTNPVGFWNEQFF.

The V call is TRBV28, the J call TRBJ2-1; possibly TRBD2 for D (7 bases). The CDR3 loop spans 14 amino acids. Germline V CDR1 and CDR2: MDHEN, SYDVKM. The V end lost 7 bases, the J end lost 13 bases, and 23 bases lay between the germline ends. CDR3 sequence (DNA): TGTGCCAGCAACCTCGGGGGGCCTCAAGAGACCCAGTTCTTC. This sequence encodes CASNLGGPQETQFF.

The chain joins TRBV7-2 to TRBJ2-7, with TRBD2 as a possible D gene (6 bases). Judging by the DNA end, TRBJ2-5 fits better; the J call may be wrong. This CDR3 has 17 residues. Germline values: CDR1 SGHTA, CDR2 FQGNSA. CDR3 sequence: CASSLGGAWGIEETQYF. The CDR3, as DNA: TGTGCCAGCAGTTTGGGCGGGGCGTGGGGTATAGAAGAGACCCAGTACTTC.

Only one count was recorded for this clonotype. This chain connects TRBV27 to TRBJ1-2; no firm D call. The germline V gene encodes CDR1 MNHEY and CDR2 SMNVEV (reference sequence). V dropped 3 bases and J dropped 5 bases, with 10 bases sitting between them. This CDR3 is built from 13 residues. DNA of the CDR3: TGTGCCAGCAGTTTTGGTCGGCAGTATGGCTACACCTTC. It is translated as CASSFGRQYGYTF.

This clonotype was counted ten times or more. This rearrangement joins TRBV3-1 to TRBJ1-6; unclear D gene. The germline CDR1 and CDR2 sequences are LGHDT and YNNKEL (reference sequence). V shed 0 bases and J shed 7 bases, with 4 bases lying between them. The CDR3 totals 13 residues. CDR3 sequence reads: CASSQDRNSPLHF. CDR3 sequence (DNA): TGTGCCAGCAGCCAAGATCGGAATTCACCCCTCCACTTT.

The genes are TRBV5-1 and TRBJ2-5, with 12 bases lining up with TRBD2. The J call may not be correct, given that the DNA end is closer to TRBJ2-7. Germline CDR1 is SGHRS and CDR2 is YFSETQ. The CDR3 is 16 amino acids. CDR3 sequence reads: CASSSLTSGRPHEQYF. CDR3 bases: TGCGCCAGCAGCTCACTAACTAGCGGGAGGCCCCACGAGCAGTACTTC.

Regarding this clonotype: This clone may be a read error of a much larger clone one base away. The CDR3 nucleotides read TGCGGCGTTGTACAGGGGACACAAGAGACCCAGTACTTC. As protein: CGVVQGTQETQYF. The V call is TRBV29-1, the J call TRBJ2-4; 7 nucleotides line up with TRBD1. The closer fit of TRBJ2-5 to the DNA end suggests the J call may be wrong. The CDR3 runs 13 residues. Looked up from germline, CDR1 is SQVTM and CDR2 is ANQGSEA.

This rearrangement joins TRBV20-1 to TRBJ2-1; 14 bases are shared with TRBD2. Germline trimming cut 3 bases from V and 5 bases from J; bases unmatched to any gene: 3. This CDR3 comprises 15 residues. Per germline, CDR1 DFQATT and CDR2 SNEGSKA (reference sequence). CDR3 region: CSARGLAGENNEQFF. The CDR3 nucleotides read TGCAGTGCTAGGGGACTAGCGGGAGAAAACAATGAGCAGTTCTTC.

The sample holds many counts of this clonotype. This chain's CDR3 is CASKFMTTSSYNEQFF. The CDR3 DNA follows: TGTGCCAGCAAGTTTATGACAACGAGCTCCTACAATGAGCAGTTCTTC. The chain employs TRBV28 and TRBJ2-1, with no clear D. Germline CDR1 MDHEN, CDR2 SYDVKM. Trimming stripped 7 bases from V and 0 bases from J, with 16 bases between. CDR3 length: 16 residues.

In this sample, this clonotype turned up a few times. This rearrangement joins TRBV27 to TRBJ2-3, with 10 positions matching TRBD2. Trimming took 0 bases from V and 2 from J; bases not matched to a gene: 2. From germline, CDR1 is MNHEY and CDR2 SMNVEV (reference sequence). The CDR3 is 16 amino acids. DNA for the CDR3: TGTGCCAGCAGTTTATCTAGCGGGGGGTTCACAGATACGCAGTATTTT. This encodes CASSLSSGGFTDTQYF.

This clonotype was detected only a few times. The V and J genes are TRBV28 and TRBJ2-5; D not resolved. Germline lookup yields CDR1 MDHEN and CDR2 SYDVKM. The V end was cut by 2 bases, the J end by 1 base, with 8 bases between. This CDR3 contains 14 residues. CDR3: CASSLADTQETQYF. In DNA, the CDR3 is TGTGCCAGCAGTTTAGCGGATACCCAAGAGACCCAGTACTTC.

In nucleotides, the CDR3 is TGTGCCAGCAGTTGGGGCGGGGTGGGAGAGACCCAGTACTTC. It yields the protein CASSWGGVGETQYF. The chain is built from TRBV27 and TRBJ2-5, with D tentatively TRBD2 (6 bases). Germline lookup yields CDR1 MNHEY and CDR2 SMNVEV (reference sequence). The CDR3 is 14 residues long. Trimming removed 4 bases at V and 4 bases at J, with 13 bases between.

The V gene is TRBV7-2, the J gene TRBJ2-1; 10 nucleotides line up with TRBD2. The V gene's germline CDR1 is SGHTA and CDR2 FQGNSA. This CDR3 contains 15 residues. With V trimmed by 7 bases and J by 4 bases, 7 bases remained unmatched. CDR3 loop: CASTPWTSGYNEQFF. The CDR3 DNA reads TGTGCCAGCACCCCTTGGACTAGCGGTTACAATGAGCAGTTCTTC.

The CDR3: CASSQFSGRANEQYF. CDR3 in DNA: TGTGCCAGCAGCCAATTTTCGGGGAGGGCTAATGAGCAGTACTTC. The chain carries TRBV3-1 and TRBJ2-7; 7 bases are a match to TRBD2. This CDR3 contains 15 residues. Germline CDR1 and CDR2: LGHDT and YNNKEL (reference sequence). The V and J ends lost 2 bases and 7 bases, in that order; junction bases with no gene match: 11.

The V and J genes are TRBV5-1 and TRBJ1-4, with 9 bases that match TRBD1. CDR3 length: 17 amino acids. CDR1 and CDR2 (germline): SGHRS, YFSETQ. V was pared by 0 bases and J by 8 bases, with 11 bases of the junction left unmatched. CDR3 amino acids: CASSLVPTGGRGEKLFF. For the CDR3, the DNA is TGCGCCAGCAGCTTGGTCCCCACAGGGGGCCGAGGGGAAAAACTGTTTTTT.

This clonotype has more than one count but fewer than ten. This chain links TRBV2 with TRBJ2-7; 7 nucleotides match TRBD2. Germline values: CDR1 SNHLY, CDR2 FYNNEI. The CDR3 covers 13 residues. V was clipped by 11 bases and J by 2 bases; unmatched bases: 9. The CDR3 nucleotides are TGTGCCGGAAAGGCTAGCGGTACCTACGAGCAGTACTTC. Protein product: CAGKASGTYEQYF.

This clonotype was seen once. Germline is not matched at one junction end, which may reflect a read error. The chain combines TRBV24-1 with TRBJ2-1; 8 bases line up with TRBD1. The CDR3 has 12 residues. Germline assignment: CDR1 KGHDR and CDR2 SFDVKD. CDR3 in amino acids: CATSDPQGQEVF. In DNA, the CDR3 is TGTGCCACCAGTGATCCCCAGGGACAGGAGGTCTTC.

This clonotype was detected a few times. This chain connects TRBV10-3 to TRBJ2-5; TRBD2 matches 15 bases. The DNA end favors TRBJ2-7, so the J call may be wrong. CDR1 and CDR2 (germline): ENHRY, SYGVKD. The CDR3 has 16 amino acids. The CDR3 nucleotides are TGTGCCATCAGTGTGGGACTAGCGGGAGGTAGCCACGAGCAGTACTTC. Encoded protein: CAISVGLAGGSHEQYF.

In the case of this clonotype: This may arise from a read error, as a much more abundant clone is one base away. The CDR3 reads CSVVRASTDAQYF. The CDR3 DNA sequence: TGCAGCGTTGTTCGGGCTAGCACAGATGCGCAGTATTTT. The chain uses TRBV29-1 and TRBJ2-3, with D possibly TRBD2 on 5 matching bases. CDR1 is SQVTM and CDR2 is ANQGSEA in the germline V gene. The CDR3 contains 13 residues.

This clonotype has more than one count but fewer than ten. V usage is TRBV7-2 and J usage is TRBJ2-5; D unclear. V was clipped by 4 bases and J by 11 bases, with 14 bases between them. The V gene's germline CDR1 is SGHTA and CDR2 FQGNSA. The CDR3 totals 12 residues. CDR3 bases: TGTGCCAGCAGCTCCAGAGTGCGAGAGCAGTACTTC. This codes for CASSSRVREQYF.

This clonotype was recorded a few times. CDR3 bases: TGCAGTGCGAGACAAGTCTATAGCAATCAGCCCCAGCATTTT. This sequence encodes CSARQVYSNQPQHF. The V gene is TRBV20-1, the J gene TRBJ1-5; D remains ambiguous. Trimming shortened V by 6 bases and J by 0 bases, and 12 bases separated the two germline ends. Germline CDR1 DFQATT, CDR2 SNEGSKA (reference sequence). The CDR3 is 14 residues long.

Remarks on this clonotype: The junction and the germline gene differ at one end; a read error may be behind it. The chain recombines TRBV20-1 with TRBJ1-5; no clear D. Per the germline V gene, CDR1 is DFQATT and CDR2 is SNEGSKA (reference sequence). The CDR3 has 15 residues. CDR3 DNA: TGCAGTGCCAGAGACACGCGGGGTCCTGAGGAGCCCCAGCATTTT. This codes for CSARDTRGPEEPQHF.

This rearrangement joins TRBV24-1 to TRBJ2-3, with 9 bases lining up with TRBD2. With V trimmed by 4 bases and J by 2 bases, 12 bases remained unmatched. This CDR3 contains 18 residues. CDR1 and CDR2 from the germline V gene are KGHDR and SFDVKD. As DNA, the CDR3 is TGTGCCACCAGTGACCCGCCCTTAGCGGGAGTGTCCACAGATACGCAGTATTTT. This sequence encodes CATSDPPLAGVSTDTQYF.

This clonotype showed up just a few times. This chain uses TRBV20-1 with TRBJ2-1; D tentatively reads TRBD1 or TRBD2 (5 bases each). Germline V gene sequence: CDR1 DFQATT, CDR2 SNEGSKA (reference sequence). V lost 2 bases and J 7 bases, leaving 9 bases between the germline ends. This CDR3 contains 12 residues. CDR3 residues: CSARRDVNEQFF. CDR3 sequence (DNA): TGCAGTGCTAGACGGGACGTAAATGAGCAGTTCTTC.

The chain combines TRBV6-5 with TRBJ2-2, with TRBD2 matching over 7 bases. V lost 0 bases, J lost 2 bases, and 0 bases stayed unmatched. The CDR3 is 15 amino acids. Germline-derived CDR1 and CDR2 are MNHEY and SVGAGI. The CDR3 region has the DNA TGTGCCAGCAGTTACTCGGGACTAAACACCGGGGAGCTGTTTTTT. This codes for CASSYSGLNTGELFF.